Shown below are 18 T cell receptor beta chains from a single sample sequenced in a study of graft-versus-host responses after intestinal transplantation. Sequenced by immunoSEQ multiplex PCR; TCRdb stores in-frame clones only, minus some. The sample holds approximately 82,000 clones, about nine tenths seen once. No antigen has been assigned to these receptors. This specimen was unstimulated CD4+ T cells sorted from spleen or lymph node cells, taken before intestinal transplant. Receptor source: a human donor who received an intestinal transplant.

The J gene is TRBJ1-1, the V gene TRBV6-5; 7 bases are a match to TRBD1. The CDR3 totals 16 residues. The V and J ends lost 4 bases and 10 bases, in that order; junction bases with no gene match: 18. CDR1 is MNHEY, CDR2 SVGAGI, per germline. The CDR3 DNA follows: TGTGCCAGCAGTTCCCGAGGGTCGAAATGGACAGGACCAGCTTTCTTT. It encodes CASSSRGSKWTGPAFF.

This chain connects TRBV27 to TRBJ1-1, with unresolved D. V was cut by 7 bases and J by 6 bases, with 18 bases left in between. This CDR3 region has 14 residues. Germline V lookup: CDR1 MNHEY, CDR2 SMNVEV (reference sequence). In DNA, the CDR3 is TGTGCCAGCACAAGGGCAGACCGGGGATCTGAAGCTTTCTTT. Residues: CASTRADRGSEAFF.

The V gene is TRBV6-1, the J gene TRBJ2-7, with a possible D match to TRBD1 (5 bases). V lost 2 bases to trimming and J lost 8 bases, with 25 bases between them. The length of the CDR3 is 17 residues. Germline values: CDR1 MNHNS, CDR2 SASEGT. CDR3 residues: CASSERGFGSLPPQQYF. The CDR3 DNA reads as TGTGCCAGCAGTGAAAGGGGTTTTGGCAGTCTTCCACCGCAGCAGTACTTC.

This clone was recorded only once. The rearrangement joins TRBV7-2 to TRBJ2-3; 15 bases line up with TRBD2. Germline CDR1 and CDR2: SGHTA and FQGNSA. The trim removed 5 bases at V and 1 base at J, leaving 7 bases unmatched. The CDR3 spans 18 residues. In DNA form, the CDR3 reads TGTGCCAGCAGCCATGGGACTAGCGGGGGGCTTCGCACAGATACGCAGTATTTT. This codes for CASSHGTSGGLRTDTQYF.

The rearrangement uses TRBV29-1 and TRBJ2-7; TRBD2 agrees at 14 bases. The CDR3 has 15 amino acids. V lost 6 bases to trimming and J lost 0 bases; unmatched junction nucleotides: 4. Germline V gives CDR1 SQVTM, CDR2 ANQGSEA. The CDR3 DNA follows: TGCAGCGTGAGACTAGCGGGGGGGACCTCCTACGAGCAGTACTTC. It yields the protein CSVRLAGGTSYEQYF.

The gene calls are TRBV10-1 and TRBJ1-1, with D possibly matching TRBD1 (6 bases). Germline loops: CDR1 WNHNN, CDR2 SYGVQD (reference sequence). The germline V and J ends were trimmed by 6 bases and 6 bases, with 14 bases remaining between them. This CDR3 has 13 amino acids. CDR3: CASRRQVNPEAFF. The CDR3 region has the DNA TGCGCCAGCAGAAGACAGGTTAATCCTGAAGCTTTCTTT.

V usage is TRBV5-1 and J usage is TRBJ2-5; the match to TRBD2 covers 8 bases. There are 13 residues in the CDR3. CDR1 is SGHRS, CDR2 YFSETQ, per germline. V lost 4 bases, J lost 4 bases, and 3 bases stayed unmatched. The CDR3 nucleotides read TGCGCCAGCAGCACCGGGGGGGGAGAGACCCAGTACTTC. Amino acid sequence: CASSTGGGETQYF.

The chain is built from TRBV19 and TRBJ1-5; 7 bases align to TRBD1. CDR1 and CDR2 (germline): LNHDA, SQIVND (reference sequence). V was pared by 3 bases and J by 9 bases, with 11 bases of the junction left unmatched. The CDR3 is 15 residues long. The CDR3 nucleotides are TGTGCCAGTAGTATGACAGGGCGGGATGATCGGCCCCAGCATTTT. Protein sequence: CASSMTGRDDRPQHF.

This sequence joins TRBV30 and TRBJ2-5; TRBD1 might be the D (5 bases). This CDR3 is 12 amino acids long. With 1 base removed from V and 4 bases from J, the gap between germline ends came to 7 bases. From germline, CDR1 is GTSNPN and CDR2 SVGIG (reference sequence). CDR3 sequence: CAWSAGAETQYF. In nucleotides, the CDR3 is TGTGCCTGGAGTGCTGGGGCAGAGACCCAGTACTTC.

This clone appeared a few times. A read error may account for a junction end that differs from germline. The V and J genes are TRBV4-3 and TRBJ1-5; TRBD1 aligns across 7 bases. Looked up from germline, CDR1 is LGHNA and CDR2 is YSLEER. The CDR3 runs to 15 residues. In DNA form, the CDR3 reads TGCGCCAGCAGCCAAGAACTAGGGGGCAAACAGCCCCAGCATTTT. Its protein product is CASSQELGGKQPQHF.

The gene calls are TRBV19 and TRBJ2-7, with D possibly matching TRBD2 (6 bases). This CDR3 region has 13 residues. CDR1 is LNHDA, CDR2 SQIVND, per germline (reference sequence). Deletions cut 1 base from V and 6 bases from J, with 10 bases between. CDR3 coding DNA: TGTGCCAGTAGTATAGCATGGGAGGCCGAGCAGTACTTC. This codes for CASSIAWEAEQYF.

The rearrangement links TRBV7-2 to TRBJ2-7; 9 bases agree with TRBD1. Per germline, CDR1 SGHTA and CDR2 FQGNSA. Trimming took 2 bases from V and 0 from J; bases not matched to a gene: 5. This CDR3 is built from 16 residues. For the CDR3, the DNA is TGTGCCAGCAGCTTAACTACAGGGGGCGGCTCCTACGAGCAGTACTTC. It specifies CASSLTTGGGSYEQYF.

The rearrangement uses TRBV28 and TRBJ1-5, with TRBD1 as a possible D gene (6 bases). Trimming left V 2 bases short and J 3 bases short, with 20 bases between. The CDR3 has 18 residues. The germline V gene encodes CDR1 MDHEN and CDR2 SYDVKM. The CDR3 spells CASSLGGAPLVYNQPQHF. DNA of the CDR3: TGTGCCAGCAGTTTAGGGGGGGCGCCTCTGGTATACAATCAGCCCCAGCATTTT.

This clone was seen only once. The V call is TRBV10-3, the J call TRBJ2-2, with TRBD2 matching over 8 bases. The CDR3 is 15 residues long. Germline V gives CDR1 ENHRY, CDR2 SYGVKD. The ends lost 2 bases at V and 7 bases at J; junction bases unmatched: 6. The CDR3 coding sequence is TGTGCCATCAGTGAGCCACTAGCGGAAGGCGGGGAGCTGTTTTTT. Amino acid sequence: CAISEPLAEGGELFF.

The chain is built from TRBV4-1 and TRBJ1-2; D ambiguous. Germline CDR1 reads MGHRA; CDR2 reads YSYEKL. The CDR3 length is 11 residues. V was shortened by 0 bases and J by 11 bases, with 7 bases between the two germline ends. The CDR3 DNA follows: TGCGCCAGCAGCCAAGAGAGAAGATACACCTTC. The encoded protein is CASSQERRYTF.

The gene calls are TRBV27 and TRBJ2-1; maybe TRBD1 (6 bases). CDR3 size: 17 residues. CDR1 MNHEY and CDR2 SMNVEV come from the germline V gene (reference sequence). V shed 1 base and J shed 4 bases, with 17 bases lying between them. The CDR3 DNA follows: TGTGCCAGCAGTTTATGGACCTTTGGGGGCCTATACAATGAGCAGTTCTTC. It encodes CASSLWTFGGLYNEQFF.

This clone was detected once. The rearrangement joins TRBV27 to TRBJ2-2; D might be TRBD1 (6 bases). Germline values: CDR1 MNHEY, CDR2 SMNVEV (reference sequence). Trimming removed 6 bases at V and 6 bases at J, with 14 bases between. The CDR3 has 14 amino acids. CDR3 sequence reads: CASRFLGAAGELFF. CDR3 nucleotide sequence: TGTGCCAGCAGATTTTTGGGGGCGGCCGGGGAGCTGTTTTTT.

The genes are TRBV13 and TRBJ2-7; TRBD1 aligns across 10 bases. The CDR3 is made up of 17 amino acids. V was pared by 3 bases and J by 2 bases, with 10 bases of the junction left unmatched. The germline V gene has CDR1 PRHDT and CDR2 FYEKMQ (reference sequence). CDR3 sequence: CASSFETGQGHAYEQYF. The CDR3 DNA reads as TGTGCCAGCAGCTTTGAAACGGGACAGGGGCATGCCTACGAGCAGTACTTC.